What follows are 10 T cell receptor beta chains derived from one specimen sequenced in a study of breast tumors, draining lymph nodes, adjacent tissues. Samples came from axillary lymph nodes draining the breast cancer. TCRdb independently ran MiXCR on the multiplex PCR reads; one entry per CDR3 protein. The sample has over 250,000 distinct CDR3 sequences; 30% to 35% are singletons. Sequenced material: axillary lymph node tissue. The receptors were gathered from a female donor with breast cancer. Some clones in this sample may be carry-over from other donors' samples.

The rearrangement links TRBV20-1 to TRBJ2-1; 16 nucleotides match TRBD2. CDR3 size: 15 residues. Losses at the gene ends were 6 bases for V and 9 bases for J; bases not matched to a gene: 8. The germline V gene has CDR1 DFQATT and CDR2 SNEGSKA (reference sequence). The CDR3 is CSARGLAGGPIEQFF. CDR3 DNA: TGCAGTGCACGGGGACTAGCGGGAGGGCCGATTGAGCAGTTCTTC.

Ten or more counts support this clonotype. Here the CDR3 reads CASSQIGTDSYEQYF. The CDR3 nucleotides are TGTGCCAGCAGCCAGATAGGGACAGACTCCTACGAGCAGTACTTC. V and J are TRBV7-9 and TRBJ2-7; 7 bases line up with TRBD1. The CDR3 loop spans 15 amino acids. Per germline, CDR1 SEHNR and CDR2 FQNEAQ (reference sequence). V lost 5 bases, J lost 0 bases, and 7 bases stayed unmatched. Based on the CDR3 plus reference TRBV7-9 and TRBJ2-7, the full variable domain is DTGVSQNPRHKITKRGQNVTFRCDPISEHNRLYWYRQTLGQGPEFLTYFQNEAQLEKSRLLSDRFSAERPKGSFSTLEIQRTEQGDSAMYLCASSQIGTDSYEQYFGPGTRLTVT.

Ten or more counts support this clonotype. The chain recombines TRBV12-3 or TRBV12-4 with TRBJ1-6, with unresolved D. This CDR3 is built from 12 residues. The V end was cut by 5 bases, the J end by 3 bases, with 2 bases between. The CDR3 DNA reads as TGTGCCAGCAGTGACTATAATTCACCCCTCCACTTT. Protein product: CASSDYNSPLHF.

Many counts were recorded for this clonotype. The rearrangement joins TRBV9 to TRBJ2-1; tentatively, D is TRBD2 (5 bases). Trimming removed 2 bases at V and 7 bases at J, with 22 bases between. This CDR3 comprises 17 residues. Germline-derived CDR1 and CDR2 are SGDLS and YYNGEE. CDR3: CASSVSPAPIGGNEQFF. The DNA for the CDR3 is TGTGCCAGCAGCGTTAGTCCGGCCCCCATCGGCGGGAATGAGCAGTTCTTC.

This clonotype was found a few times. The J gene is TRBJ2-7, the V gene TRBV6-1; 7 nucleotides agree with TRBD2. From germline, CDR1 is MNHNS and CDR2 SASEGT. The CDR3 length is 13 residues. J gave up 6 bases and V 4 bases, and 6 bases lay outside the gene matches. CDR3 in DNA: TGTGCCAGCAGTGGACGGACTAGAGGCGAGCAGTACTTC. Translating gives CASSGRTRGEQYF.

The sample holds many counts of this clonotype. V gene TRBV7-2 combines with J gene TRBJ2-1, with 7 positions matching TRBD2. The CDR3 covers 16 residues. V was clipped by 5 bases and J by 0 bases; unmatched bases: 7. Germline V gene lookup returns CDR1 SGHTA and CDR2 FQGNSA. The CDR3 sequence: CASSRAGLTSYNEQFF. In DNA form, the CDR3 reads TGTGCCAGCAGCCGAGCGGGATTGACCTCCTACAATGAGCAGTTCTTC.

About this clonotype itself: Relative to the germline gene, one junction end is altered; a read error may explain this. V and J are TRBV19 and TRBJ2-7; D call uncertain. This CDR3 has 16 amino acids. CDR1 and CDR2 from the germline V gene are LNHDA and SQIVND (reference sequence). CDR3 in DNA: TGTGCCAGTAGTATAGGGGCCGGGTTCCTCTCCTGCGAGCAGTACTTC. Translating it yields CASSIGAGFLSCEQYF. The whole variable domain, filled in from reference TRBV19 and TRBJ2-7, reads DGGITQSPKYLFRKEGQNVTLSCEQNLNHDAMYWYRQDPGQGLRLIYYSQIVNDFQKGDIAEGYSVSREKKESFPLTVTSAQKNPTAFYLCASSIGAGFLSCEQYFGPGTRLTVT.

This clonotype was seen at least ten times. The chain uses TRBV7-8 and TRBJ2-5, with D perhaps given as TRBD1 or TRBD2 (5 bases each). The length of the CDR3 is 14 residues. Germline assignment: CDR1 SGHVS and CDR2 FQNEAQ. Trimming removed 5 bases from V and 1 base from J, with 11 bases in between. This chain's CDR3 is CASSRGRSQETQYF. As DNA, the CDR3 is TGTGCCAGCAGCCGGGGACGCAGCCAAGAGACCCAGTACTTC.

Regarding this clonotype: A much larger clone differs from this one at a single base, so this may be a read error. The genes are TRBV11-2 and TRBJ2-5; TRBD2 agrees at 8 bases. Unmatched junction bases numbered 11, after V lost 5 bases and J lost 6 bases. Germline CDR1 SGHAT, CDR2 FQNNGV. The CDR3 extends over 15 amino acids. CDR3 amino acids: CASSPLREALKTQYF. CDR3 coding DNA: TGTGCCAGCAGCCCCCTGCGGGAGGCCTTAAAGACCCAGTACTTC.

This clonotype has ten or more counts. The chain couples TRBV25-1 to TRBJ2-3; D gene unclear. V dropped 11 bases and J dropped 4 bases, with 13 bases sitting between them. The CDR3 sequence is 12 residues long. Germline V gives CDR1 MGHDK, CDR2 SYGVNS. CDR3 loop: CASSPGPDTQYF. In nucleotides, the CDR3 is TGTGCCTCAAGCCCGGGCCCAGATACGCAGTATTTT.